One sample yielded the 21 T cell receptor beta chains listed below, sequenced in a study of blood T cell repertoires in COVID-19. Generated by immunoSEQ multiplex PCR, the TCRdb table keeps only in-frame clones and is missing some. The sample records over 95,000 clones, roughly 81% being singletons. The sample taken for sequencing was peripheral blood. Receptor source: a man aged 35 to 55 with acute or convalescent COVID-19.

This chain uses TRBV10-3 with TRBJ1-3, with D unclear. The germline V gene encodes CDR1 ENHRY and CDR2 SYGVKD. This CDR3 has 15 amino acids. V dropped 0 bases and J dropped 0 bases, with 6 bases sitting between them. CDR3 nucleotide sequence: TGTGCCATCAGTGAGTCTTGGGCCTCTGGAAACACCATATATTTT. As protein: CAISESWASGNTIYF.

This CDR3 reads CASSTQTSGRRETQYF. CDR3 bases: TGTGCCAGTAGTACCCAGACTAGCGGGAGGAGAGAGACCCAGTACTTC. The genes are TRBV19 and TRBJ2-5; 13 bases agree with TRBD2. From germline, CDR1 is LNHDA and CDR2 SQIVND (reference sequence). V was clipped by 4 bases and J by 4 bases; unmatched bases: 6. The CDR3 contains 16 residues.

The chain links TRBV4-1 to TRBJ2-2; perhaps TRBD2 as D (5 bases). Germline lookup yields CDR1 MGHRA and CDR2 YSYEKL. Trimming pared 1 base from V and 1 base from J, leaving 10 bases between. The CDR3 consists of 16 residues. The CDR3 bases are TGCGCCAGCAGCCAAGTAGTAGCGCAGAACACCGGGGAGCTGTTTTTT. It codes for CASSQVVAQNTGELFF.

CDR3 protein: CASSQDPWRGDYSYEQYF. The CDR3 DNA sequence: TGTGCCAGCAGCCAAGATCCATGGCGGGGGGACTACTCCTACGAGCAGTACTTC. The chain combines TRBV3-1 (or the pseudogene TRBV3-2) with TRBJ2-7, with TRBD2 matching 8 bases. The CDR3 is 18 amino acids. V shed 0 bases, J shed 0 bases, and the junction held 10 bases outside the gene matches. CDR1 LGHDT and CDR2 YNNKEL come from the germline V gene (reference sequence).

This clone was found many times. This rearrangement joins TRBV18 to TRBJ2-7; 7 bases are shared with TRBD1. The CDR3 length is 14 residues. V shed 3 bases, J shed 1 base, and the junction held 3 bases outside the gene matches. Germline assignment: CDR1 KGHSH and CDR2 LQKENI. The CDR3 DNA reads TGTGCCAGCTCACCTGACAGGGCTTCCTACGAGCAGTACTTC. This gives the protein CASSPDRASYEQYF.

The chain combines TRBV13 with TRBJ2-1; 7 positions agree with TRBD1. The J segment lost 2 bases and the V segment lost 0 bases, leaving 1 base of the junction unmatched. This CDR3 spans 15 amino acids. Germline CDR1 PRHDT, CDR2 FYEKMQ (reference sequence). This CDR3 reads CASSLGGGPYNEQFF. As DNA, the CDR3 is TGTGCCAGCAGCTTAGGAGGGGGCCCCTACAATGAGCAGTTCTTC. The full variable domain, completed using reference TRBV13 and TRBJ2-1, is AAGVIQSPRHLIKEKRETATLKCYPIPRHDTVYWYQQGPGQDPQFLISFYEKMQSDKGSIPDRFSAQQFSDYHSELNMSSLELGDSALYFCASSLGGGPYNEQFFGPGTRLTVL.

This clone was found once. The rearrangement joins TRBV5-1 to TRBJ2-2; no clear D gene. This CDR3 has 12 amino acids. The V gene's germline CDR1 is SGHRS and CDR2 YFSETQ. V lost 3 bases to trimming and J lost 6 bases, with 6 bases between them. CDR3 nucleotide sequence: TGCGCCAGCAGCTCCTCTGCCGGGGAGCTGTTTTTT. Protein sequence: CASSSSAGELFF.

This chain links TRBV2 with TRBJ2-7; a possible D gene is TRBD1 (5 bases). CDR1 and CDR2 from the germline V gene are SNHLY and FYNNEI. The CDR3 runs to 11 residues. V was clipped by 10 bases and J by 6 bases, with 13 bases between them. For the CDR3, the DNA is TGTGCCACTAATAGGGGTACCGAGCAGTACTTC. Protein: CATNRGTEQYF.

This rearrangement joins TRBV2 to TRBJ2-7; 14 positions agree with TRBD2. From germline, CDR1 is SNHLY and CDR2 FYNNEI. The CDR3 is 17 residues long. Trimming removed 7 bases from V and 1 base from J; junction bases left unmatched: 9. CDR3 sequence: CASTAGRTSGGSYEQYF. Here the CDR3 DNA reads TGTGCCAGCACCGCCGGGCGGACTAGCGGGGGGTCCTACGAGCAGTACTTC.

CDR3 in DNA: TGTGCCAGCAGCTCCCTGGACAGGGTCGTTCAAGCTTTCTTT. Amino acids: CASSSLDRVVQAFF. V is TRBV7-8 and J is TRBJ1-1; 8 bases align to TRBD1. J lost 9 bases, V lost 4 bases, and 10 bases had no gene match. This CDR3 is 14 amino acids long. In germline, CDR1 is SGHVS, CDR2 FQNEAQ.

CDR3: CASSQHGLHEKLFF. The DNA of the CDR3 is TGCGCCAGCAGCCAACACGGACTACATGAAAAACTGTTTTTT. The chain links TRBV4-1 to TRBJ1-4; D is undetermined. This CDR3 is built from 14 residues. CDR1 is MGHRA, CDR2 YSYEKL, per germline. V lost 2 bases and J 6 bases, leaving 10 bases between the germline ends.

The chain carries TRBV11-2 and TRBJ1-4; D is ambiguous. The CDR3 consists of 15 residues. Trimming took 1 base from V and 7 from J, leaving 13 bases between them. CDR1 is SGHAT and CDR2 is FQNNGV in the germline V gene. CDR3 DNA: TGTGCCAGCAGCTTAGTTACCGGGTATAGTGAAAAACTGTTTTTT. Residues: CASSLVTGYSEKLFF.

The chain has TRBV6-1 and TRBJ2-3; D possibly corresponds to TRBD1 (5 bases). V dropped 2 bases and J dropped 6 bases, with 21 bases sitting between them. Germline CDR1 is MNHNS and CDR2 is SASEGT. CDR3 length: 17 residues. CDR3 in amino acids: CASSETQYRPARDTQYF. Here the CDR3 DNA reads TGTGCCAGCAGTGAAACCCAGTACAGGCCCGCAAGGGATACGCAGTATTTT.

The genes are TRBV6-5 and TRBJ1-4, with a tentative D call TRBD1 (6 bases). The CDR3 is made up of 14 amino acids. Trimming cost V 1 base and J 7 bases, with 10 bases left between them. Germline CDR1 is MNHEY and CDR2 is SVGAGI. The CDR3 nucleotides read TGTGCCAGCAGTTACTTGGGGGCTCGTGAAAAACTGTTTTTT. Protein: CASSYLGAREKLFF.

The chain couples TRBV27 to TRBJ2-2; TRBD2 agrees at 11 bases. The CDR3 is made up of 16 amino acids. V gave up 5 bases and J gave up 6 bases; unmatched junction bases: 8. Germline values: CDR1 MNHEY, CDR2 SMNVEV (reference sequence). The CDR3 loop reads CASSARLAGNPGELFF. The CDR3, as DNA: TGTGCCAGCAGTGCCCGACTAGCGGGGAATCCCGGGGAGCTGTTTTTT.

V gene TRBV27 combines with J gene TRBJ1-4; D unresolved. The CDR3 runs to 14 residues. CDR1 and CDR2 (germline): MNHEY, SMNVEV (reference sequence). V was shortened by 3 bases and J by 0 bases, with 5 bases between the two germline ends. CDR3: CASSFSATNEKLFF. The CDR3 coding sequence is TGTGCCAGCAGTTTTTCGGCAACTAATGAAAAACTGTTTTTT.

This CDR3 reads CATSDFRPGQGAGNEQFF. For the CDR3, the DNA is TGTGCCACCAGTGATTTCCGACCGGGACAGGGGGCGGGCAATGAGCAGTTCTTC. The chain joins TRBV24-1 to TRBJ2-1; 12 bases map to TRBD1. The CDR3 is 18 residues long. J was trimmed by 6 bases and V by 1 base; bases with no gene match: 9. The germline gives CDR1 KGHDR, CDR2 SFDVKD.

J is TRBJ2-7 and V is TRBV6-5; the D is unclear. This CDR3 spans 15 amino acids. CDR1 is MNHEY and CDR2 is SVGAGI in the germline V gene. V was shortened by 0 bases and J by 1 base, with 10 bases between the two germline ends. CDR3 DNA sequence: TGTGCCAGCAGTTACTCCCCGACTGGGTCCTACGAGCAGTACTTC. It codes for CASSYSPTGSYEQYF.

V usage is TRBV5-1 and J usage is TRBJ2-3; TRBD2 matches 8 bases. CDR1 and CDR2 (germline): SGHRS, YFSETQ. CDR3 length: 17 residues. The junction had 11 bases not matched to a gene; V was cut back by 0 bases and J by 5 bases. CDR3 amino acids: CASSLGPARGEVDTQYF. The CDR3 region has the DNA TGCGCCAGCAGCTTGGGGCCGGCGCGGGGGGAGGTAGATACGCAGTATTTT.

This clone was seen a few times. The chain recombines TRBV6-4 with TRBJ2-7; 8 nucleotides align to TRBD1. Losses at the gene ends were 5 bases for V and 4 bases for J; bases not matched to a gene: 7. The germline V gene has CDR1 MRHNA and CDR2 SNTAGT. The CDR3 has 14 amino acids. The CDR3, as DNA: TGTGCCAGCAGTTCCGACAGGGGACGGTACGAGCAGTACTTC. It is translated as CASSSDRGRYEQYF.

The DNA for the CDR3 is TGTGCCAGCAGTTTAGCCCGTTTAAATGAGCAGTTCTTC. Amino acids: CASSLARLNEQFF. The chain carries TRBV12-3 or TRBV12-4 and TRBJ2-1; D is ambiguous. The CDR3 is 13 residues long. V lost 0 bases and J 7 bases, leaving 7 bases between the germline ends.